The source of this TCR beta chain is a study of blood T cell repertoires in COVID-19. V was pared by 5 bases and J by 0 bases, with 4 bases of the junction left unmatched. Germline V lookup: CDR1 LNHDA, CDR2 SQIVND (reference sequence). This CDR3 is built from 15 residues. Method: immunoSEQ multiplex PCR; TCRdb's copy keeps in-frame clones and lacks some. The table has 450,000 to 500,000 clones, around 85% seen once. The sequencing input was peripheral blood. This TCR was sampled from a human donor in a cohort sampled during active COVID-19. The chain employs TRBV19 and TRBJ2-1, with TRBD2 matching over 7 bases. The chain's CDR3 is CASSSGLGSYNEQFF. CDR3 nucleotides: TGTGCCAGTAGTTCCGGACTAGGCTCCTACAATGAGCAGTTCTTC.